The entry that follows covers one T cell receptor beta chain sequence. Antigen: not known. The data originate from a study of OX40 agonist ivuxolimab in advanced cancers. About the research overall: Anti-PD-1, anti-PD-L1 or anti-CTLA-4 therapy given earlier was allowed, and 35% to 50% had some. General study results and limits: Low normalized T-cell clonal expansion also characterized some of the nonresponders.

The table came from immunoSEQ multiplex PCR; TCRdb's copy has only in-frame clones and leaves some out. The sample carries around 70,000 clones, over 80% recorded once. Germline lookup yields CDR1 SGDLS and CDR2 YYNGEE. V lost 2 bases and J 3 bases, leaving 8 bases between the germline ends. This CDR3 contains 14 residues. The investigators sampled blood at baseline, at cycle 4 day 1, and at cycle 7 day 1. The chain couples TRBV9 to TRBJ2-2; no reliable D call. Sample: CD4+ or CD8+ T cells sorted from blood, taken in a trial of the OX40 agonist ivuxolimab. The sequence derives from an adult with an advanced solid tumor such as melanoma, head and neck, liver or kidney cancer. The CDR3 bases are TGTGCCAGCAGCGTCGGACGGGACACCGGGGAGCTGTTTTTT. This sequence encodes CASSVGRDTGELFF.